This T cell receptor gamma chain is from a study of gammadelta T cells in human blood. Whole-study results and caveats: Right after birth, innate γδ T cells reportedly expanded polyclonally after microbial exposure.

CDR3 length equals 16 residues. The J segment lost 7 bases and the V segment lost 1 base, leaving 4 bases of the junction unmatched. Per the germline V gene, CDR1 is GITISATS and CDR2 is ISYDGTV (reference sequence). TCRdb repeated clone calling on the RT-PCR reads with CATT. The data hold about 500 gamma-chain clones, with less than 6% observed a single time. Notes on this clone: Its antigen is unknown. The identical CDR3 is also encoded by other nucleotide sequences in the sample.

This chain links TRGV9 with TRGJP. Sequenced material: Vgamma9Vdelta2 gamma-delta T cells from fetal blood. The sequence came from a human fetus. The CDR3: CALWEVEELGKKIKVF. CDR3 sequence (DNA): TGTGCCTTGTGGGAGGTTGAGGAGTTGGGCAAAAAAATCAAGGTATTT.